The rows below give T cell receptor beta chains drawn from one sample of a study of regulatory T cells in long-lasting Graves disease. Each CDR3 protein is one row after TCRdb ran MiXCR on the multiplex PCR reads. The table has fewer than 600,000 distinct CDR3 sequences, approximately 23% seen once; the top ten hold around 13%. The source was peripheral blood mononuclear cells (PBMCs), collected when the disease was refractory, from a patient treated with antithyroid drugs. These receptors were obtained from a female donor with Graves disease. The CDR3 runs from the conserved cysteine through the conserved F or W. The order of the fields is J gene, clone size, D gene, V gene, CDR3 DNA, CDR3 protein. A D gene is named only where the DNA matches it firmly. Size values are once, few and many counts, or a class for expanded clones, and some rows have none.

J gene: TRBJ1-2
clone size: many
D gene: NA
V gene: TRBV2
CDR3 DNA: TGTCCCTCTAGTAGGGACATGGGAGGCTACACCTTC
CDR3 protein: CPSSRDMGGYTF

J gene: TRBJ1-5
clone size: many
D gene: NA
V gene: TRBV9
CDR3 DNA: TGTGCCAGCAGCGTGGAGGGACGAGTCAATCAGCCCCAGCATTTT
CDR3 protein: CASSVEGRVNQPQHF

J gene: TRBJ2-2
clone size: many
D gene: NA
V gene: TRBV11-2
CDR3 DNA: TGTGCCAGCAGCTTAGATGTGGGGTCCGGGGAGCTGTTTTTT
CDR3 protein: CASSLDVGSGELFF

J gene: TRBJ2-7
clone size: NA
D gene: NA
V gene: TRBV3-1
CDR3 DNA: TGTGCCAGCAGCCACCCCCCAGGGAGCGAGCAGTACTTC
CDR3 protein: CASSHPPGSEQYF

J gene: TRBJ1-2
clone size: many
D gene: NA
V gene: TRBV2
CDR3 DNA: TGTGCCAGCAGGACTCCAGGGAAGGGCTATGGCTACACCTTC
CDR3 protein: CASRTPGKGYGYTF

J gene: TRBJ1-5
clone size: few
D gene: NA
V gene: TRBV7-2
CDR3 DNA: TGTGCCAGCAGCTTAAGTACATATCGACAGGACAATCAGCCCCAGCATTTT
CDR3 protein: CASSLSTYRQDNQPQHF

J gene: TRBJ2-7
clone size: NA
D gene: NA
V gene: TRBV3-1
CDR3 DNA: TGTGCCAGCAGCCAAATAGAGTACGAGCAGTACTTC
CDR3 protein: CASSQIEYEQYF

J gene: TRBJ1-2
clone size: NA
D gene: NA
V gene: TRBV9
CDR3 DNA: TGTGCCAGCAGTTTCGGACGGACTAACTATGGCTACACCTTC
CDR3 protein: CASSFGRTNYGYTF

J gene: TRBJ1-5
clone size: many
D gene: NA
V gene: TRBV7-8
CDR3 DNA: TGTGCCAGCAGCTTATATGCCAATCAGCCCCAGCATTTT
CDR3 protein: CASSLYANQPQHF

J gene: TRBJ2-5
clone size: many
D gene: TRBD1
V gene: TRBV15
CDR3 DNA: TGTGCCACCAGCAGAGATCTCCGGGACAGGCAAGAGACCCAGTACTTC
CDR3 protein: CATSRDLRDRQETQYF

J gene: TRBJ2-7
clone size: few
D gene: NA
V gene: TRBV20-1
CDR3 DNA: TGCAGTGCTAGGCCCCCACAGGGAACGGGGGAGCAGTACTTC
CDR3 protein: CSARPPQGTGEQYF

J gene: TRBJ2-2
clone size: NA
D gene: NA
V gene: TRBV7-2
CDR3 DNA: TGTGCCAGCAGCTTAGTTAAGGAGGGCCTCGACACCGGGGAGCTGTTTTTT
CDR3 protein: CASSLVKEGLDTGELFF

J gene: TRBJ1-5
clone size: few
D gene: NA
V gene: TRBV19
CDR3 DNA: TGTGCCAGTACGAACCGGGACGGGAAACAGCCCCAGCATTTT
CDR3 protein: CASTNRDGKQPQHF

J gene: TRBJ1-4
clone size: many
D gene: TRBD1
V gene: TRBV12-3/TRBV12-4
CDR3 DNA: TGTGCCAGCAGTTTCCGGACAGGGTATAATGAAAAACTGTTTTTT
CDR3 protein: CASSFRTGYNEKLFF

J gene: TRBJ2-1
clone size: few
D gene: TRBD1
V gene: TRBV28
CDR3 DNA: TGTGCCAGCAGTTTAACGGGACAGTGGCAGTTCTTC
CDR3 protein: CASSLTGQWQFF

J gene: TRBJ2-7
clone size: NA
D gene: NA
V gene: TRBV5-1
CDR3 DNA: TGCGCCAGCAGCTTGCCCGGCGGGACCTACGAGCAGTACTTC
CDR3 protein: CASSLPGGTYEQYF

J gene: TRBJ2-7
clone size: few
D gene: TRBD1
V gene: TRBV9
CDR3 DNA: TGTGCCAGCAGCGGGGGACAGGACCCGGACTACGAGCAGTACTTC
CDR3 protein: CASSGGQDPDYEQYF

J gene: TRBJ1-2
clone size: many
D gene: TRBD1
V gene: TRBV2
CDR3 DNA: TGTGCCAGCACTCGGGACAGGGGCGCGGATGGCTACACCTTC
CDR3 protein: CASTRDRGADGYTF

J gene: TRBJ1-5
clone size: NA
D gene: TRBD1
V gene: TRBV6-2/TRBV6-3
CDR3 DNA: TGTGCCAGCTCACAGGGACAGGCTAATCAGCCCCAGCATTTT
CDR3 protein: CASSQGQANQPQHF

J gene: TRBJ1-2
clone size: NA
D gene: TRBD1
V gene: TRBV29-1
CDR3 DNA: TGCAGCGTTGAAGAGCCGACAGGGGAGCACGGCTACACCTTC
CDR3 protein: CSVEEPTGEHGYTF

J gene: TRBJ1-5
clone size: many
D gene: TRBD1
V gene: TRBV20-1
CDR3 DNA: TGCAGTGCTACGGGACAGGGGGTTTATAGCAATCAGCCCCAGCATTTT
CDR3 protein: CSATGQGVYSNQPQHF

J gene: TRBJ1-2
clone size: many
D gene: NA
V gene: TRBV28
CDR3 DNA: TGTGCCTTAGGGACTCTAGAAGGCTATGGCTACACCTTC
CDR3 protein: CALGTLEGYGYTF

J gene: TRBJ2-5
clone size: many
D gene: NA
V gene: TRBV28
CDR3 DNA: TGTGCCAGCAGTCGCTCCGCAGTAGGAGAGACCCAGTACTTC
CDR3 protein: CASSRSAVGETQYF

J gene: TRBJ2-2
clone size: few
D gene: TRBD1
V gene: TRBV12-3/TRBV12-4
CDR3 DNA: TGTGCCAGCAGTTTAGCGCACGTAGGGGGCCCCGGGGAGCTGTTTTTT
CDR3 protein: CASSLAHVGGPGELFF

J gene: TRBJ1-2
clone size: many
D gene: NA
V gene: TRBV13
CDR3 DNA: TGTGCCAGCAGTTCCCGGGGGGACTATGGCTACACCTTC
CDR3 protein: CASSSRGDYGYTF

J gene: TRBJ1-2
clone size: NA
D gene: NA
V gene: TRBV5-1
CDR3 DNA: TGCGCCAGCAGCTTTGATAGCAGGGAGAGATCTGGCTACACCTTC
CDR3 protein: CASSFDSRERSGYTF

J gene: TRBJ1-4
clone size: many
D gene: NA
V gene: TRBV19
CDR3 DNA: TGTGCCAGTAGTCCTCGTCTTTTTGGCGAAAAACTGTTTTTT
CDR3 protein: CASSPRLFGEKLFF

J gene: TRBJ2-7
clone size: few
D gene: TRBD2
V gene: TRBV20-1
CDR3 DNA: TGCAGTGCAGGGACTAGCGGAGGGCCGGAGCAGTACTTC
CDR3 protein: CSAGTSGGPEQYF

J gene: TRBJ1-2
clone size: NA
D gene: NA
V gene: TRBV5-1
CDR3 DNA: TGCGCCAGCAGCCCTGGGACCGCCGGAGCCGGCTACACCTTC
CDR3 protein: CASSPGTAGAGYTF

J gene: TRBJ1-3
clone size: few
D gene: NA
V gene: TRBV19
CDR3 DNA: TGTGCCAGTGGGATTGGGGCCTCTGGAAACACCATATATTTT
CDR3 protein: CASGIGASGNTIYF

J gene: TRBJ2-2
clone size: many
D gene: NA
V gene: TRBV5-5
CDR3 DNA: TGTGCCAGCAGCATTAGCGGATATAACACCGGGGAGCTGTTTTTT
CDR3 protein: CASSISGYNTGELFF

J gene: TRBJ2-1
clone size: NA
D gene: NA
V gene: TRBV7-9
CDR3 DNA: TGTGCCAGCAGCCCCGACAGGAATTACAATGAGCAGTTCTTC
CDR3 protein: CASSPDRNYNEQFF

J gene: TRBJ2-7
clone size: many
D gene: TRBD1
V gene: TRBV28
CDR3 DNA: TGTGCCACCCACAGGGGTAACTCCTACGAGCAGTACTTC
CDR3 protein: CATHRGNSYEQYF

J gene: TRBJ2-1
clone size: few
D gene: NA
V gene: TRBV28
CDR3 DNA: TGTGCCAGCAGTTTGGTGCGGAGGGCTGAGCAGTTCTTC
CDR3 protein: CASSLVRRAEQFF

J gene: TRBJ2-5
clone size: many
D gene: NA
V gene: TRBV7-2
CDR3 DNA: TGTGCCAGCAGCGGAGGTGTAAGAGAGACCCAGTACTTC
CDR3 protein: CASSGGVRETQYF

J gene: TRBJ1-4
clone size: many
D gene: NA
V gene: TRBV7-2
CDR3 DNA: TGTGCCAGCAGCTTGATGTCGGCGTCAGCGGGAAGGCTGTTTTTT
CDR3 protein: CASSLMSASAGRLFF

J gene: TRBJ1-3
clone size: few
D gene: NA
V gene: TRBV7-2
CDR3 DNA: TGTGCCAGCAGCTTAGTTCCGGCTTTAGGAAACACCATATATTTT
CDR3 protein: CASSLVPALGNTIYF

J gene: TRBJ2-7
clone size: NA
D gene: TRBD2
V gene: TRBV29-1
CDR3 DNA: TGCAGCGCTGGAAGACTAGCGGGCTTCTCCTACGAGCAGTACTTC
CDR3 protein: CSAGRLAGFSYEQYF

J gene: TRBJ1-2
clone size: many
D gene: NA
V gene: TRBV7-2
CDR3 DNA: TGTGCCAGCAGCTTAGAGAGTTTCTACGGCTACACCTTC
CDR3 protein: CASSLESFYGYTF

J gene: TRBJ1-1
clone size: few
D gene: NA
V gene: TRBV7-9
CDR3 DNA: TGTGCCAGCAGCTTGGGACGGCCTGCGAACACTGAAGCTTTCTTT
CDR3 protein: CASSLGRPANTEAFF

J gene: TRBJ1-2
clone size: NA
D gene: NA
V gene: TRBV12-3/TRBV12-4
CDR3 DNA: TGTGCCAGCAGTTTCGGGTTTCGCTATGGCTACACCTTC
CDR3 protein: CASSFGFRYGYTF

J gene: TRBJ1-5
clone size: NA
D gene: NA
V gene: TRBV19
CDR3 DNA: TGTGCCAGCACGAAGATTAATCAGCCCCAGCATTTT
CDR3 protein: CASTKINQPQHF